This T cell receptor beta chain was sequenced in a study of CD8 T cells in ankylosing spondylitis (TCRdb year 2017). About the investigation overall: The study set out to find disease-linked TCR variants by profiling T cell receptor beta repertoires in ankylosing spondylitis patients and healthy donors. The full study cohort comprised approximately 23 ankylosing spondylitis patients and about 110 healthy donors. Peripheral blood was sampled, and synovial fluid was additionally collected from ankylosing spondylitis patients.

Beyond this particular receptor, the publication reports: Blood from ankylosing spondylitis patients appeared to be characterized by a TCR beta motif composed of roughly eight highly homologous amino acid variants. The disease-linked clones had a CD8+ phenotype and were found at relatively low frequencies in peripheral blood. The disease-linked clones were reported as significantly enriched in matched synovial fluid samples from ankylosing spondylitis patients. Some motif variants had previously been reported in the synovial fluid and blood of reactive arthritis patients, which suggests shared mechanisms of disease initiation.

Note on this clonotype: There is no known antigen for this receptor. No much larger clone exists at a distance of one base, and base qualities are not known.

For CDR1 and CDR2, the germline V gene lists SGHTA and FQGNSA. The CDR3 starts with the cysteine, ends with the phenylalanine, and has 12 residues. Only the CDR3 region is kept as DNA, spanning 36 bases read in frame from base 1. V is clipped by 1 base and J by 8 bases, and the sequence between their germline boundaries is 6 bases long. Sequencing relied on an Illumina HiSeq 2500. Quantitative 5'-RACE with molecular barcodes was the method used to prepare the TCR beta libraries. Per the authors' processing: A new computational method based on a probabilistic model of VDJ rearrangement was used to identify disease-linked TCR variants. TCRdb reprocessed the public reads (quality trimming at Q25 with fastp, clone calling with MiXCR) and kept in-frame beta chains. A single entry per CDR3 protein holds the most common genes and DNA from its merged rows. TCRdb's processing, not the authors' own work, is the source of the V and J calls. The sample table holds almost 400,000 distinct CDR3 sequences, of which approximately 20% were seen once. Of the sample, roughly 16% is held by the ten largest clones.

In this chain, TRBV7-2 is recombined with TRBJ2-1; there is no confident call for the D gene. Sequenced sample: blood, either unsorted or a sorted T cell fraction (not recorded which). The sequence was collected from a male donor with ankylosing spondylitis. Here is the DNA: TGTGCCAGCAGCTTAGTCGAGGATGAGCAGTTCTTC. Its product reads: CASSLVEDEQFF.